The 11 T cell receptor beta chains presented below share a single source sample, sequenced in a study of T cells in Graves' hyperthyroidism and ophthalmopathy. The investigators amplified TCR beta CDR3 regions from RNA transcripts. The HTBI primer set was used in a first-round RT-PCR of the TCR CDR3. TCRdb independently ran MiXCR on the multiplex PCR reads; one entry per CDR3 protein. This table holds about 360,000 distinct CDR3 sequences, under 15% found once. The sequencing input was blood. All receptors derive from a young woman with Graves' hyperthyroidism.

The V gene is TRBV7-9, the J gene TRBJ2-7, with 8 bases fitting TRBD1. Germline trimming cut 5 bases from V and 2 bases from J; bases unmatched to any gene: 11. The CDR3 has 16 residues. The germline gives CDR1 SEHNR, CDR2 FQNEAQ (reference sequence). DNA for the CDR3: TGTGCCAGCAGCACCTTAACAGGGGGAAATCCCTACGAGCAGTACTTC. Its translation is CASSTLTGGNPYEQYF.

The sample holds many counts of this clonotype. The gene calls are TRBV6-1 and TRBJ1-5; D might be TRBD1 (5 bases). In germline, CDR1 is MNHNS, CDR2 SASEGT. Trimming shortened V by 2 bases and J by 0 bases, and 14 bases separated the two germline ends. CDR3 length: 17 amino acids. CDR3: CASSELQGSYSNQPQHF. The CDR3 nucleotides are TGTGCCAGCAGTGAACTCCAGGGATCCTATAGCAATCAGCCCCAGCATTTT.

This clonotype was detected many times. V and J are TRBV5-6 and TRBJ2-1, with D perhaps assigned TRBD1 or TRBD2 (6 bases each). The CDR3 extends over 12 amino acids. V was pared by 2 bases and J by 14 bases, with 14 bases between. Germline V gene data show CDR1 as SGHDT and CDR2 as YYEEEE. The DNA for the CDR3 is TGTGCCAGCAGCTTTAGCGGACAGACGGAGTTCTTC. It specifies CASSFSGQTEFF.

As for this clonotype: A much larger clone differs from this one at a single base, so this may be a read error. The chain is built from TRBV28 and TRBJ1-1, with no clear D. The CDR3 is 16 amino acids. Germline V gives CDR1 MDHEN, CDR2 SYDVKM. V dropped 6 bases and J dropped 4 bases, with 21 bases sitting between them. The CDR3 nucleotides read TGTGCCAGCAGCGAAAGTCCCCGGGAGCGGTCCACTGAAGCTTTCTTT. Translating it yields CASSESPRERSTEAFF.

V gene TRBV20-1 combines with J gene TRBJ2-3; D unresolved. Germline V lookup: CDR1 DFQATT, CDR2 SNEGSKA (reference sequence). V was shortened by 6 bases and J by 4 bases, with 26 bases between the two germline ends. The CDR3 contains 17 residues. This CDR3 is CSARPTALLTPADTQYF. The CDR3 region has the DNA TGCAGTGCCAGACCGACGGCCCTTCTAACCCCCGCAGATACGCAGTATTTT.

This clonotype appeared many times. This rearrangement joins TRBV6-2 or TRBV6-3 to TRBJ1-5; 7 nucleotides align to TRBD1. This CDR3 comprises 13 residues. V shed 2 bases and J 5 bases; nucleotides not matched to a gene: 0. CDR1 and CDR2 from the germline V gene are MNHEY and SVGEGT. The CDR3 DNA sequence: TGTGCCAGCAGTTACAGGGGGCATCAGCCCCAGCATTTT. Translated, it gives CASSYRGHQPQHF.

This clonotype was seen ten or more times. V gene TRBV12-3 or TRBV12-4 combines with J gene TRBJ1-1; 7 positions agree with TRBD1. After removal of 5 bases from V and 1 base from J, the junction contained 13 bases not matched to a gene. This CDR3 spans 17 amino acids. The CDR3 region is CASSLQITGTENTEAFF. As DNA, the CDR3 is TGTGCCAGCAGTCTCCAGATAACCGGGACAGAGAACACTGAAGCTTTCTTT.

This clonotype was counted many times. CDR3 in amino acids: CASSFSDRDEQYF. DNA for the CDR3: TGTGCCAGCAGCTTCTCGGACAGGGACGAGCAGTACTTC. V gene TRBV7-9 combines with J gene TRBJ2-7, with 8 bases aligning to TRBD1. Germline-derived CDR1 and CDR2 are SEHNR and FQNEAQ (reference sequence). The CDR3 extends over 13 amino acids. The V segment lost 3 bases and the J segment 5 bases; nucleotides outside the gene matches: 3.

This clonotype was counted ten times or more. The chain uses TRBV12-3 or TRBV12-4 and TRBJ1-3; D uncertain. The CDR3 has 14 amino acids. Trimming cost V 2 bases and J 1 base, with 6 bases left between them. The CDR3 protein is CASSLTDSGNTIYF. DNA for the CDR3: TGTGCCAGCAGTTTAACAGATTCTGGAAACACCATATATTTT.

This clonotype was seen repeatedly, ten times or more. This chain joins TRBV18 and TRBJ1-5; maybe TRBD1 (6 bases). V lost 2 bases and J lost 1, with 9 bases in between. Looked up from germline, CDR1 is KGHSH and CDR2 is LQKENI. This CDR3 spans 15 amino acids. The CDR3 is CASSPGGESNQPQHF. The CDR3 DNA is TGTGCCAGCTCACCAGGGGGCGAAAGCAATCAGCCCCAGCATTTT.

The chain is built from TRBV28 and TRBJ1-4; possible D gene TRBD1, 6 bases. CDR1 is MDHEN, CDR2 SYDVKM, per germline. The V end lost 2 bases, the J end lost 5 bases, and 9 bases lay between the germline ends. The CDR3 covers 14 residues. CDR3 nucleotides: TGTGCCAGCAGTTTAATGAGGGGGAATGAAAAACTGTTTTTT. This encodes CASSLMRGNEKLFF. Full variable domain (remainder filled in from reference TRBV28 and TRBJ1-4): DVKVTQSSRYLVKRTGEKVFLECVQDMDHENMFWYRQDPGLGLRLIYFSYDVKMKEKGDIPEGYSVSREKKERFSLILESASTNQTSMYLCASSLMRGNEKLFFGSGTQLSVL.